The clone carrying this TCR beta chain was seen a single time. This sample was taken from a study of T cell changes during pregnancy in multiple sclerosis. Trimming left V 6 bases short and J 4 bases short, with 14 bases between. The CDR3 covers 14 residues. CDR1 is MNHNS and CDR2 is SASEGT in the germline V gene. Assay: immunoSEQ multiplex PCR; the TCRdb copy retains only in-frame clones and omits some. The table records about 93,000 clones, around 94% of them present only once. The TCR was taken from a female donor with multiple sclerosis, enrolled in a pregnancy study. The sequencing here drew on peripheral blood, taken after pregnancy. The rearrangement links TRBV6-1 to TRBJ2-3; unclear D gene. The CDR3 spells CASRALEFPDTQYF. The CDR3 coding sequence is TGTGCCAGCAGAGCGCTCGAGTTTCCAGATACGCAGTATTTT.